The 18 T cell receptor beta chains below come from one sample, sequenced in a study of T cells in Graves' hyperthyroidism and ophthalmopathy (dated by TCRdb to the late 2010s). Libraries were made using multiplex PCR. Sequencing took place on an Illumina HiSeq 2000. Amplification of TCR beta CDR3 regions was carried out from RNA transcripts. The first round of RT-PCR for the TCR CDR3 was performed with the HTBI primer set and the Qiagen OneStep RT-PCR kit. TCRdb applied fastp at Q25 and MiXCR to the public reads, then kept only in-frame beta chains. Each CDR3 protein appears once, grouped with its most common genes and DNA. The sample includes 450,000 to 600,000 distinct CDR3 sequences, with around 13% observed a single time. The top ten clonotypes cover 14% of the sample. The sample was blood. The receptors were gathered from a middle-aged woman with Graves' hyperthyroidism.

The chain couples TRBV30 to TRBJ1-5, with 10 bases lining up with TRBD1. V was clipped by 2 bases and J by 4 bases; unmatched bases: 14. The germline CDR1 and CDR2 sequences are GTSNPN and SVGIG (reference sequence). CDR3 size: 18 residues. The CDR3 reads CAWSFDRGPAPGNQPQHF. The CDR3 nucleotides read TGTGCCTGGAGTTTCGACAGGGGGCCCGCCCCAGGGAATCAGCCCCAGCATTTT.

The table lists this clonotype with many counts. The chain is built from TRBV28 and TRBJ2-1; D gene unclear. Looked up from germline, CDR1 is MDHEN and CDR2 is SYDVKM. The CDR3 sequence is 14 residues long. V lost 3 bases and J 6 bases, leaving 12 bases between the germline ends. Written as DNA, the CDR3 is TGTGCCAGCAGTTTGGGCTCTCTCTCCAATGAGCAGTTCTTC. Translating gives CASSLGSLSNEQFF.

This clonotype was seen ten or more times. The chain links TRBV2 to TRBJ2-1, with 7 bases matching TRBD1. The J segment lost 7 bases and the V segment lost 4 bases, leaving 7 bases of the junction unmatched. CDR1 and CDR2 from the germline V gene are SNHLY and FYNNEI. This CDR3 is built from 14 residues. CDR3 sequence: CASSGTQGVNEQFF. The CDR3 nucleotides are TGTGCCAGCAGTGGAACCCAGGGGGTGAATGAGCAGTTCTTC.

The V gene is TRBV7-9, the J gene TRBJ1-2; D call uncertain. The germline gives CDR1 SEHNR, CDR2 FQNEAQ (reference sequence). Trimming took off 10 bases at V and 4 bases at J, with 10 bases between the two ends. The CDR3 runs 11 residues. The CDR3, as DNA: TGTGCCACCACGACTTTCTATGGCTACACCTTC. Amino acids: CATTTFYGYTF. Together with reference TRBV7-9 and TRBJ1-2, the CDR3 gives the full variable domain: DTGVSQNPRHKITKRGQNVTFRCDPISEHNRLYWYRQTLGQGPEFLTYFQNEAQLEKSRLLSDRFSAERPKGSFSTLEIQRTEQGDSAMYLCATTTFYGYTFGSGTRLTVV.

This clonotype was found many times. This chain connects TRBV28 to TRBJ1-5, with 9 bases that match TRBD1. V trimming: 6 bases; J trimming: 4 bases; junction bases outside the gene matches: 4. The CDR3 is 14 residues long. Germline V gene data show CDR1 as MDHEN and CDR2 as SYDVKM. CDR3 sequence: CASRGGQGNQPQHF. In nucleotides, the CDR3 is TGTGCCAGCAGAGGGGGACAGGGTAATCAGCCCCAGCATTTT.

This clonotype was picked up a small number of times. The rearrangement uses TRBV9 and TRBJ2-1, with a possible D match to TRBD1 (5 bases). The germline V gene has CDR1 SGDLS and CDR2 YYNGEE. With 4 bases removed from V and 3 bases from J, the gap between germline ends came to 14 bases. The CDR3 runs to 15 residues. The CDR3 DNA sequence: TGTGCCAGCAGCCCAGGGTCAGGCTACTACAATGAGCAGTTCTTC. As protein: CASSPGSGYYNEQFF.

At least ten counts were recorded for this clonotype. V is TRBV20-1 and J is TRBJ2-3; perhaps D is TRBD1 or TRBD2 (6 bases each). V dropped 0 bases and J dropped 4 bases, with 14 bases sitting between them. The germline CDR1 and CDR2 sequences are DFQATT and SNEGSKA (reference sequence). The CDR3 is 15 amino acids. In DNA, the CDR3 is TGCAGTGCTAGAGATATGGGGGGCACGGCAGATACGCAGTATTTT. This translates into CSARDMGGTADTQYF.

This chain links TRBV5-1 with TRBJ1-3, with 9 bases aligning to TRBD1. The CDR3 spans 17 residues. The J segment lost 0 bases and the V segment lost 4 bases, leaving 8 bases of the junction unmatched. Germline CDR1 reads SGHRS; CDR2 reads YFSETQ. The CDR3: CASSPGDRVFSGNTIYF. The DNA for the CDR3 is TGCGCCAGCAGCCCGGGGGACAGGGTTTTCTCTGGAAACACCATATATTTT.

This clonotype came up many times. The CDR3 reads CASSLSLAGPYNEQFF. The CDR3 DNA follows: TGTGCCAGCAGTTTATCACTAGCGGGGCCCTACAATGAGCAGTTCTTC. J is TRBJ2-1 and V is TRBV27; 10 nucleotides agree with TRBD2. This CDR3 spans 16 amino acids. The J segment lost 2 bases and the V segment lost 0 bases, leaving 1 base of the junction unmatched. Germline V gene data show CDR1 as MNHEY and CDR2 as SMNVEV (reference sequence).

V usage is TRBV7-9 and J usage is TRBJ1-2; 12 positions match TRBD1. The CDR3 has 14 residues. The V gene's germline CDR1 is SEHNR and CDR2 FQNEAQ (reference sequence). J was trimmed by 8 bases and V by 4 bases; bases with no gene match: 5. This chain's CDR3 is CASSSGQGAQGYTF. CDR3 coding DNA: TGTGCCAGCAGCTCGGGACAGGGGGCGCAGGGCTACACCTTC.

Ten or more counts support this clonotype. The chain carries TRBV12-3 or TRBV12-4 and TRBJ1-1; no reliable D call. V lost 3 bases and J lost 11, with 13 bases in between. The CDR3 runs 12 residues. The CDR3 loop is CASSLLGMLAFF. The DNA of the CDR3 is TGTGCCAGCAGTTTGCTGGGGATGTTGGCTTTCTTT.

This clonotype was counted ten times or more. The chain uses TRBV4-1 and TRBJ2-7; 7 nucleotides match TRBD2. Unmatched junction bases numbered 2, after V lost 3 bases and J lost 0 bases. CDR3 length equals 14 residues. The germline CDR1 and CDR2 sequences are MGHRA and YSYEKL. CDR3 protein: CASSQGLRSYEQYF. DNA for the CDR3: TGCGCCAGCAGCCAGGGACTACGCTCCTACGAGCAGTACTTC.

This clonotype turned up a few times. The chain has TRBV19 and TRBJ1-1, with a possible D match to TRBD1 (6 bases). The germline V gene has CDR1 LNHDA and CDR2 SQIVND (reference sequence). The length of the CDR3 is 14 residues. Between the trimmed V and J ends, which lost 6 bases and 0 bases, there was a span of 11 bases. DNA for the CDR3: TGTGCCAGTAGCCCGGACAGCGTGAACACTGAAGCTTTCTTT. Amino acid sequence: CASSPDSVNTEAFF. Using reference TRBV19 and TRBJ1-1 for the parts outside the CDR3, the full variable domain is DGGITQSPKYLFRKEGQNVTLSCEQNLNHDAMYWYRQDPGQGLRLIYYSQIVNDFQKGDIAEGYSVSREKKESFPLTVTSAQKNPTAFYLCASSPDSVNTEAFFGQGTRLTVV.

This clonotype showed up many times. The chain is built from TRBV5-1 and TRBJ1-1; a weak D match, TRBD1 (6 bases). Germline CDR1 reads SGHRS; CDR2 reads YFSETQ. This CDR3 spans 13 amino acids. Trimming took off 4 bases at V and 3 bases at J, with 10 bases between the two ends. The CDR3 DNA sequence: TGCGCCAGCAGCCCGGACAGCTACACTGAAGCTTTCTTT. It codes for CASSPDSYTEAFF.

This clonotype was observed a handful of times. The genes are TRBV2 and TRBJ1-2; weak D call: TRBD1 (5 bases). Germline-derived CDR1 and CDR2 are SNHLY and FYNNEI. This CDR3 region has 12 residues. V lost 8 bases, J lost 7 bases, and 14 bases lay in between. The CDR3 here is CASGFGGVGYTF. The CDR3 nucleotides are TGTGCCAGCGGGTTTGGGGGGGTTGGCTACACCTTC.

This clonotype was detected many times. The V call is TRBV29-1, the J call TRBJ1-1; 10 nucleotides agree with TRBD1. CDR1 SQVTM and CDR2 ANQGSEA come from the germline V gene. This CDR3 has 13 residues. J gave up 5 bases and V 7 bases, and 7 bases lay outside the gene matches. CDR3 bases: TGCAGCGCAGACAGGGGGCCGAGTACTGAAGCTTTCTTT. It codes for CSADRGPSTEAFF. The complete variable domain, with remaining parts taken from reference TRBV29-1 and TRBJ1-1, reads SAVISQKPSRDICQRGTSLTIQCQVDSQVTMMFWYRQQPGQSLTLIATANQGSEATYESGFVIDKFPISRPNLTFSTLTVSNMSPEDSSIYLCSADRGPSTEAFFGQGTRLTVV.

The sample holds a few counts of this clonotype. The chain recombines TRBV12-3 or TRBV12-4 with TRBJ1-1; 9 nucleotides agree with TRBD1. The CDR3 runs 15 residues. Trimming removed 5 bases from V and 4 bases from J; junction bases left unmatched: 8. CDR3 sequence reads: CASSIVGDRVTEAFF. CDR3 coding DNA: TGTGCCAGCAGTATCGTAGGGGACAGGGTCACTGAAGCTTTCTTT.

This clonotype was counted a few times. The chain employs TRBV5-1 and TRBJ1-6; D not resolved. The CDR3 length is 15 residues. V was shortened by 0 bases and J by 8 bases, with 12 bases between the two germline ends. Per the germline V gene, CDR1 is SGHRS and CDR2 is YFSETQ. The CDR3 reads CASSLDTGSDSPLHF. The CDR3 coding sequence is TGCGCCAGCAGCTTGGACACGGGGTCCGATTCACCCCTCCACTTT.